The 17 T cell receptor beta chains below were found in one sample sequenced in a study of early T cells in non-severe SARS-CoV-2 infection. TCRdb processed the 5' RACE reads anew with MiXCR; each CDR3 protein has one entry. The sample yields approximately 50,000 distinct CDR3 sequences, around 12% seen once. The sample in question was whole blood, obtained at baseline. The receptors were gathered from an adult who was a healthcare worker with PCR-confirmed SARS-CoV-2 infection or an uninfected control (not recorded which).

The V call is TRBV24-1, the J call TRBJ2-2; maybe TRBD2 (5 bases). V was clipped by 3 bases and J by 5 bases, with 9 bases between them. This CDR3 region has 14 residues. Germline loops: CDR1 KGHDR, CDR2 SFDVKD. The CDR3 spells CATSDTGLTGELFF. The DNA of the CDR3 is TGTGCCACCAGTGATACCGGACTGACCGGGGAGCTGTTTTTT.

The chain combines TRBV12-3 or TRBV12-4 with TRBJ2-1; D not certain. V gave up 6 bases and J gave up 9 bases, with 15 bases separating them. The CDR3 is 13 residues long. This chain's CDR3 is CASSQFIGSEQFF. The CDR3 DNA sequence: TGTGCCAGCAGCCAATTCATCGGTTCTGAGCAGTTCTTC.

This clonotype has ten or more counts. The V and J genes are TRBV12-3 or TRBV12-4 and TRBJ2-1; D is perhaps TRBD2 (6 bases). Trimming cost V 4 bases and J 0 bases, with 10 bases left between them. The CDR3 sequence is 15 residues long. The CDR3, as DNA: TGTGCCAGCAGTTCTAAGCGGGCCTCCTACAATGAGCAGTTCTTC. Amino acids: CASSSKRASYNEQFF.

This clonotype was recorded at least ten times. The chain is built from TRBV7-9 and TRBJ2-7, with 9 bases aligning to TRBD2. Germline CDR1 reads SEHNR; CDR2 reads FQNEAQ (reference sequence). J gave up 6 bases and V 3 bases, and 9 bases lay outside the gene matches. The CDR3 is 15 residues long. The CDR3 region is CASSFLNSGSAEQYF. The CDR3 DNA sequence: TGTGCCAGCAGCTTTCTCAATAGCGGGAGTGCCGAGCAGTACTTC.

The rearrangement uses TRBV19 and TRBJ2-7; a possible D gene is TRBD1 (6 bases). Trimming shortened V by 3 bases and J by 2 bases, and 11 bases separated the two germline ends. Germline CDR1 and CDR2: LNHDA and SQIVND (reference sequence). The CDR3 consists of 14 residues. CDR3 bases: TGTGCCAGTAGTATTCGGCAGGGGCCCTACGAGCAGTACTTC. It is translated as CASSIRQGPYEQYF. Full variable domain (remainder filled in from reference TRBV19 and TRBJ2-7): DGGITQSPKYLFRKEGQNVTLSCEQNLNHDAMYWYRQDPGQGLRLIYYSQIVNDFQKGDIAEGYSVSREKKESFPLTVTSAQKNPTAFYLCASSIRQGPYEQYFGPGTRLTVT.

This clonotype was recorded a few times. The rearrangement joins TRBV12-3 or TRBV12-4 to TRBJ1-3, with D unresolved. Deletions cut 7 bases from V and 0 bases from J, with 10 bases between. CDR3 length: 14 amino acids. The CDR3 DNA reads as TGTGCCAGCAAGGCCGGCAACTCTGGAAACACCATATATTTT. This translates into CASKAGNSGNTIYF.

This clonotype was seen more than once but under ten times. The chain links TRBV27 to TRBJ1-1; weak D call: TRBD1 (5 bases). CDR3 size: 15 residues. The germline V gene encodes CDR1 MNHEY and CDR2 SMNVEV (reference sequence). Trimming stripped 3 bases from V and 5 bases from J, with 16 bases between. CDR3 sequence: CASSLGPILVTEAFF. The CDR3 DNA follows: TGTGCCAGCAGTTTGGGACCAATCTTAGTAACTGAAGCTTTCTTT.

The chain joins TRBV28 to TRBJ2-7; TRBD1 might be the D (6 bases). The CDR3 spans 13 residues. CDR1 MDHEN and CDR2 SYDVKM come from the germline V gene. V lost 6 bases and J lost 3, with 12 bases in between. As DNA, the CDR3 is TGTGCCAGCAGCCTCGGACAGATCTACGAGCAGTACTTC. This sequence encodes CASSLGQIYEQYF.

This clonotype showed up just a few times. J is TRBJ1-5 and V is TRBV6-2 or TRBV6-3, with D unclear. V was shortened by 6 bases and J by 0 bases, with 9 bases between the two germline ends. This CDR3 has 14 residues. In germline, CDR1 is MNHEY, CDR2 SVGEGT. The CDR3 nucleotides read TGTGCCAGCAGCCGACCCTTTAGCAATCAGCCCCAGCATTTT. Encoded protein: CASSRPFSNQPQHF.

This clonotype was found many times. This rearrangement joins TRBV6-6 to TRBJ1-4, with D perhaps matching TRBD1 (5 bases). The CDR3 has 16 residues. V was trimmed by 0 bases and J by 4 bases, leaving 12 bases between them. The germline gives CDR1 MNHNY, CDR2 SVGAGI (reference sequence). CDR3 DNA: TGTGCCAGCAGTTACTCGGGGCAGGGTGGTAATGAAAAACTGTTTTTT. Translating it yields CASSYSGQGGNEKLFF.

About this clonotype: Germline is not matched at one junction end, which may reflect a read error. The chain carries TRBV28 and TRBJ2-7; D unresolved. The CDR3 contains 13 residues. The germline gives CDR1 MDHEN, CDR2 SYDVKM. The CDR3 DNA is TGTGCCAGCAGCTTATGGCAGTCCTACGAGCAGTACTTC. Translation: CASSLWQSYEQYF.

The table lists this clonotype with a few counts. The CDR3 nucleotides read TGTGCCAGCAGCTCCCGGGACCCGGAGACGTTATACAATGAGCAGTTCTTC. Amino acids: CASSSRDPETLYNEQFF. The rearrangement joins TRBV7-9 to TRBJ2-1; D is possibly TRBD1 or TRBD2 (5 bases each). The CDR3 loop spans 17 amino acids. The germline gives CDR1 SEHNR, CDR2 FQNEAQ (reference sequence). The germline V and J ends were trimmed by 4 bases and 4 bases, with 20 bases remaining between them.

This clonotype was observed a handful of times. This sequence joins TRBV6-2 or TRBV6-3 and TRBJ2-4, with D possibly TRBD1 on 6 matching bases. The CDR3 has 16 residues. Trimming pared 2 bases from V and 7 bases from J, leaving 18 bases between. Germline V gene lookup returns CDR1 MNHEY and CDR2 SVGEGT. CDR3 residues: CASSYGGDGASNIQYF. Written as DNA, the CDR3 is TGTGCCAGCAGTTACGGGGGCGACGGGGCAAGTAACATTCAGTACTTC.

This clonotype was counted at least ten times. The V and J genes are TRBV29-1 and TRBJ2-7, with TRBD1 matching over 7 bases. After removal of 7 bases from V and 5 bases from J, the junction contained 2 bases not matched to a gene. The CDR3 spans 10 residues. The V gene's germline CDR1 is SQVTM and CDR2 ANQGSEA. The DNA for the CDR3 is TGCAGCGCAACAGGGGACGAGCAGTACTTC. Translated: CSATGDEQYF.

The CDR3 sequence: CASSEIRYNEQFF. In DNA form, the CDR3 reads TGCGCCAGCAGTGAGATCAGGTACAATGAGCAGTTCTTC. The chain combines TRBV10-2 with TRBJ2-1, with D uncertain. The CDR3 is made up of 13 amino acids. Germline V gives CDR1 WSHSY, CDR2 SAAADI. Between the trimmed V and J ends, which lost 2 bases and 4 bases, there was a span of 6 bases.

This clonotype was recorded many times. The chain employs TRBV6-1 and TRBJ2-1; the match to TRBD2 covers 8 bases. Germline trimming cut 2 bases from V and 2 bases from J; bases unmatched to any gene: 5. The CDR3 covers 16 residues. CDR1 and CDR2 from the germline V gene are MNHNS and SASEGT. The CDR3 coding sequence is TGTGCCAGCAGTGAAATAAGCGGGAGCCCCTACAATGAGCAGTTCTTC. Amino acids: CASSEISGSPYNEQFF.

This clonotype was seen repeatedly, ten times or more. J is TRBJ2-7 and V is TRBV18; D may match TRBD1 or TRBD2 (5 bases each). This CDR3 has 13 amino acids. CDR1 and CDR2 from the germline V gene are KGHSH and LQKENI. V lost 1 base, J lost 4 bases, and 8 bases lay in between. CDR3 residues: CASSPLGTYEQYF. DNA of the CDR3: TGTGCCAGCTCACCACTCGGGACGTACGAGCAGTACTTC.